This is a list of T cell receptor beta chains from one sample in a study of cytomegalovirus exposure and HLA in healthy donors. Here immunoSEQ multiplex PCR was the method, and the copy in TCRdb shows in-frame clones only, minus some. The sample lists about 140,000 clones, 80% occurring once. Sequencing was carried out using PBMCs. Receptors originate from a man aged 40-49 years in good health and CMV-seronegative. Both conserved end residues are part of each CDR3. The D gene is left open where the match is weak. The listing skips clone size in some rows; elsewhere it reads once, few, many or a size class.

D gene | clone size | J gene | V gene | CDR3 DNA | CDR3 protein
TRBD1 | - | TRBJ2-3 | TRBV28 | TGTGCCAGCCGCCTAGGGGACAGACACACAGATACGCAGTATTTT | CASRLGDRHTDTQYF
TRBD1 | - | TRBJ2-7 | TRBV29-1 | TGCAGCGTTGCTAGGACAGGCGGATTCGAGCAGTACTTC | CSVARTGGFEQYF
- | - | TRBJ2-7 | TRBV28 | TGTGCCAGCAGCCTACAGGGTATTTTGCTCTACGAGCAGTACTTC | CASSLQGILLYEQYF
TRBD1 | - | TRBJ1-1 | TRBV12-5 | TGTGCTAGTGGCCAATCCGACAGGGGAAGAGTCACTGAAGCTTTCTTT | CASGQSDRGRVTEAFF
TRBD2 | - | TRBJ2-1 | TRBV7-9 | TGTGCCAGCAGCTTTCTAGCGGGGGGCGGGAGTGAGCAGTTCTTC | CASSFLAGGGSEQFF
- | - | TRBJ2-3 | TRBV11-2 | TGTGCCAGCAGCTTAGGAACAGGGAGGGGGGGCACAGATACGCAGTATTTT | CASSLGTGRGGTDTQYF
- | - | TRBJ1-2 | TRBV6-1 | TGTGCCCGCGGGGGGACACCACATGGCTACACCTTC | CARGGTPHGYTF
- | - | TRBJ1-1 | TRBV5-1 | TGCGCCAGCAGCCCTATAATGAACACTGAAGCTTTCTTT | CASSPIMNTEAFF
TRBD1 | - | TRBJ1-5 | TRBV18 | TGTGCCAGCTCACCGGGACAGGGACATCTGAGCAATCAGCCCCAGCATTTT | CASSPGQGHLSNQPQHF
TRBD1 | - | TRBJ1-6 | TRBV9 | TGTGCCAGCAGCCAAGGACAGGGAAATTCACCCCTCCACTTT | CASSQGQGNSPLHF
TRBD1 | - | TRBJ1-2 | TRBV28 | TGTGCCAGCAGACTCTCCGGGACAGGGGACGGCTACACCTTC | CASRLSGTGDGYTF
TRBD1 | - | TRBJ1-5 | TRBV6-6 | TGTGCCAGCAGTACTACAGACAGGGGGTCTAATCAGCCCCAGCATTTT | CASSTTDRGSNQPQHF
- | - | TRBJ2-1 | TRBV6-1 | TGTGCCAGCAGTGATTGGAGAGGTGGGGAGCAGTTCTTC | CASSDWRGGEQFF
- | - | TRBJ1-5 | TRBV19 | TGTGCCAGTAGGGTCAGGGTGAGCAATCAGCCCCAGCATTTT | CASRVRVSNQPQHF
TRBD1 | - | TRBJ1-5 | TRBV2 | TGTGCCAGCAGCCATAAAACAGGGGATAATCAGCCCCAGCATTTT | CASSHKTGDNQPQHF
- | - | TRBJ2-1 | TRBV5-6 | TGTGCCAGCAGCTTGAGGCCGGCCGGGGGGCATGAGCAGTTCTTC | CASSLRPAGGHEQFF
- | - | TRBJ2-2 | TRBV18 | TGTGCCAGCTCACGCGTCGGGAGCGCGAACACCGGGGAGCTGTTTTTT | CASSRVGSANTGELFF
- | - | TRBJ2-7 | TRBV23-1 | TGCGCCAGCAGTCACCCCGACACCCTTTCCTACGAGCAGTACTTC | CASSHPDTLSYEQYF
TRBD1 | - | TRBJ2-1 | TRBV7-2 | TGTGCCAGCAGCGGACAGGGCTCCTACAATGAGCAGTTCTTC | CASSGQGSYNEQFF
TRBD1 | - | TRBJ2-2 | TRBV23-1 | TGCGCCAGCAGTCATAAGGGGGCTCTCTTTAACACCGGGGAGCTGTTTTTT | CASSHKGALFNTGELFF
- | - | TRBJ1-1 | TRBV30 | TGTGCCTGGAGGTCAGGGGTCACTGAAGCTTTCTTT | CAWRSGVTEAFF
- | once | TRBJ1-3 | TRBV2 | TGTGCCAGCAGCGATACAGGGTACGGAAACACCATATATTTT | CASSDTGYGNTIYF
- | few | TRBJ2-7 | TRBV28 | TGTGCCAGCAAAGGACAAACCGAGCAGTACTTC | CASKGQTEQYF
TRBD1 | - | TRBJ2-2 | TRBV4-1 | TGCGCCAGCAGCCAAGATGGGCAGGGGGCGAACACCGGGGAGCTGTTTTTT | CASSQDGQGANTGELFF
TRBD2 | - | TRBJ2-5 | TRBV7-9 | TGTGCCAGCAGCTCCGGACTAGCGGAACAAAACTTC | CASSSGLAEQNF
- | - | TRBJ2-7 | TRBV20-1 | TGCAGTGCTAGAGGCGGATACGAGCAGTACTTC | CSARGGYEQYF
TRBD1 | - | TRBJ2-7 | TRBV27 | TGTGCCAGCAGTGGTACAGGGGCCCCCTCCTACGAGCAGTACTTC | CASSGTGAPSYEQYF
- | - | TRBJ1-6 | TRBV9 | TGTGCCAGCAGCGCCTACCTCACTCATAATTCACCCCTCCACTTT | CASSAYLTHNSPLHF
- | once | TRBJ1-1 | TRBV13 | TGTGCCAGCAGCCCCTCAGATGGGAACACTGAAGCTTTCTTT | CASSPSDGNTEAFF
- | - | TRBJ2-3 | TRBV10-2 | TGCGCCAGCTCTGGGGGTAGGTGGGGGGGCCAATTAAGCACAGATACGCAGTATTTT | CASSGGRWGGQLSTDTQYF
- | few | TRBJ2-7 | TRBV10-3 | TGTGCCATCAGTGACAGGGGTGAATCCTACGAGCAGTACTTC | CAISDRGESYEQYF
TRBD1 | - | TRBJ2-5 | TRBV5-6 | TGTGCCAGCAGCTTATCCCCGACAGGGTTCCAAGAGACCCAGTACTTC | CASSLSPTGFQETQYF
TRBD2 | - | TRBJ2-1 | TRBV27 | TGTGCCAGCAGTTGGCCAGCGGGGGGACTAGATGAGCAGTTCTTC | CASSWPAGGLDEQFF
TRBD1 | - | TRBJ1-1 | TRBV11-3 | TGTGCCAGCAGCCCCCGACAGGGAGTACCTGAAGCTTTCTTT | CASSPRQGVPEAFF
TRBD1 | few | TRBJ1-4 | TRBV19 | TGTGCCAGCCGGGACAGGGCTGAAAAACTGTTTTTT | CASRDRAEKLFF
- | - | TRBJ1-5 | TRBV19 | TGTGCCAGTAGTACCCGACAGAACAATCAGCCCCAGCATTTT | CASSTRQNNQPQHF
- | once | TRBJ1-1 | TRBV10-1 | TGCGCCAGCAGTGAGTCCAGGGGCACTGAAGCTTTCTTT | CASSESRGTEAFF
TRBD1 | - | TRBJ1-2 | TRBV6-6 | TGTGCCAGCAGCCTGGGACAGAACTATGGCTACACCTTC | CASSLGQNYGYTF
- | - | TRBJ1-6 | TRBV6-1 | TGTGCCAGCAGTGAAAAATTAGGGACAAAACGTTCACCCCTCCACTTT | CASSEKLGTKRSPLHF
- | - | TRBJ1-1 | TRBV28 | TGTGCCAGCAGTTTGTCCTTTGTGGCTTTCTTT | CASSLSFVAFF
TRBD1 | - | TRBJ2-4 | TRBV6-5 | TGTGCCAGCAGAGGACAGGGGCCCATTCAGTACTTC | CASRGQGPIQYF
TRBD1 | - | TRBJ2-3 | TRBV15 | TGTGCCACCAGCACCCGACAGGGGGAAGATACGCAGTATTTT | CATSTRQGEDTQYF
TRBD2 | once | TRBJ2-1 | TRBV9 | TGTGCCAGCAGCGTAGAAGGGCTAGCGGGGGAACTCCTCTTC | CASSVEGLAGELLF
TRBD2 | - | TRBJ2-2 | TRBV9 | TGTGCCAGCAGCGAGCGGGGGCCCTTTCGGGAGCTGTTTTTT | CASSERGPFRELFF
- | - | TRBJ1-2 | TRBV5-1 | TGCGCCAGCAGCTTGGAGGGGATCGTGGAGGGCTACACCTTC | CASSLEGIVEGYTF
- | - | TRBJ1-2 | TRBV7-9 | TGTGCCAGCACGGGGGGGTTGGGCTATGGCTACACCTTC | CASTGGLGYGYTF
TRBD2 | - | TRBJ2-1 | TRBV27 | TGTGCCAGCTTCAGGGTAGGGACTAGCGGGGGGGCCTTCTACAATGAGCAGTTCTTC | CASFRVGTSGGAFYNEQFF
- | once | TRBJ2-2 | TRBV6-6 | TGTGCCAGCAGTTACTCGTCTCCAGGGGCGACCGGGGAGCTGTTTTTT | CASSYSSPGATGELFF
- | - | TRBJ1-1 | TRBV19 | TGTGCCAGTAGTCCCCTGACAGGATCGAACACTGAAGCTTTCTTT | CASSPLTGSNTEAFF
- | once | TRBJ1-1 | TRBV10-3 | TGTGCCATCAGTGAGTTAGGAGTGAACACTGAAGCTTTCTTT | CAISELGVNTEAFF